Below, 4 T cell receptor beta chains from the same sample are listed, as sequenced in a study of blood T cell repertoires in COVID-19. Sequencing used immunoSEQ multiplex PCR; TCRdb keeps in-frame clones, though not all of them. The sample holds 35,000 to 55,000 clones, around 88% seen once. Input material: peripheral blood. These receptors were collected from a human donor in a cohort sampled during active COVID-19.

This sequence joins TRBV29-1 and TRBJ1-1; possibly TRBD1 for D (6 bases). Germline lookup yields CDR1 SQVTM and CDR2 ANQGSEA. The CDR3 consists of 13 residues. V was clipped by 3 bases and J by 4 bases, with 12 bases between them. CDR3 in DNA: TGCAGCGTTGACATACGGGGGGCCACTGAAGCTTTCTTT. It translates to CSVDIRGATEAFF.

The V gene is TRBV28, the J gene TRBJ1-4; a weak D match, TRBD1 (6 bases). The germline V and J ends were trimmed by 5 bases and 3 bases, with 13 bases remaining between them. This CDR3 is built from 15 residues. Per germline, CDR1 MDHEN and CDR2 SYDVKM. In DNA form, the CDR3 reads TGTGCCAGCAGTGGCTGGGACAAATCTAATGAAAAACTGTTTTTT. Amino acids: CASSGWDKSNEKLFF.

The chain recombines TRBV15 with TRBJ1-2, with TRBD1 as a possible D gene (6 bases). The CDR3 totals 15 residues. With 2 bases removed from V and 5 bases from J, the gap between germline ends came to 15 bases. CDR1 is LNHNV and CDR2 is YYDKDF in the germline V gene (reference sequence). For the CDR3, the DNA is TGTGCCACCAGCAGACCAATATGGACAGAATATGGCTACACCTTC. Translated: CATSRPIWTEYGYTF.

The chain joins TRBV19 to TRBJ1-2; 8 bases line up with TRBD1. In germline, CDR1 is LNHDA, CDR2 SQIVND (reference sequence). The CDR3 totals 15 residues. Unmatched junction bases numbered 5, after V lost 1 base and J lost 4 bases. As DNA, the CDR3 is TGTGCCAGTAGTATAGGTACGGACAGGGTCTATGGCTACACCTTC. This gives the protein CASSIGTDRVYGYTF.